The 5 T cell receptor beta chains presented below share a single source sample, sequenced in a study of OX40 agonist ivuxolimab in advanced cancers. Library prep was done by the immunoSEQ multiplex PCR assay. The source is immuneACCESS, and TCRdb retained only in-frame sequences with V and J called. Part of the clones is not carried over; for the studies checked, unresolved V genes explain less than half of this, and the remainder is unexplained. In this sample the table shows about 21,000 clones, around 80% of which occur a single time. Nearly 9.5% of the sample lies in the top ten. Specimen: CD4+ or CD8+ T cells sorted from blood, collected in a trial of the OX40 agonist ivuxolimab. These receptors all stem from an adult with an advanced solid tumor such as melanoma, head and neck, liver or kidney cancer.

This clone appeared once. This rearrangement joins TRBV5-1 to TRBJ1-1; 7 nucleotides line up with TRBD1. Germline V gene data show CDR1 as SGHRS and CDR2 as YFSETQ. Trimming cost V 6 bases and J 1 base; bases outside gene matches: 9. The length of the CDR3 is 15 residues. DNA for the CDR3: TGCGCCAGCAACGTACAGGGGCCTACGAACACTGAAGCTTTCTTT. It translates to CASNVQGPTNTEAFF. Variable domain in full (rest from reference TRBV5-1 and TRBJ1-1): KAGVTQTPRYLIKTRGQQVTLSCSPISGHRSVSWYQQTPGQGLQFLFEYFSETQRNKGNFPGRFSGRQFSNSRSEMNVSTLELGDSALYLCASNVQGPTNTEAFFGQGTRLTVV.

The chain joins TRBV6-1 to TRBJ1-6; weak D call: TRBD1 (6 bases). V gave up 2 bases and J gave up 1 base, with 15 bases separating them. Germline lookup yields CDR1 MNHNS and CDR2 SASEGT. The length of the CDR3 is 18 residues. The DNA for the CDR3 is TGTGCCAGCAGTGAAACCATCGGAGGGGGTTCCTATAATTCACCCCTCCACTTT. Protein sequence: CASSETIGGGSYNSPLHF.

CDR3: CASSSGSYEQYF. For the CDR3, the DNA is TGCGCCAGCAGCTCGGGCTCCTACGAGCAGTACTTC. The J gene is TRBJ2-7, the V gene TRBV5-1, with no clear D. The germline V gene encodes CDR1 SGHRS and CDR2 YFSETQ. V was pared by 3 bases and J by 0 bases, with 4 bases between. The CDR3 has 12 amino acids.

The genes are TRBV18 and TRBJ1-5; D uncertain. The CDR3 contains 15 residues. Germline values: CDR1 KGHSH, CDR2 LQKENI. The germline V and J ends were trimmed by 5 bases and 3 bases, with 14 bases remaining between them. The CDR3 spells CASSVHPANNQPQHF. In DNA form, the CDR3 reads TGTGCCAGCTCAGTACACCCGGCGAACAATCAGCCCCAGCATTTT.

The rearrangement joins TRBV2 to TRBJ2-1; 8 bases match TRBD2. The CDR3 contains 16 residues. The ends lost 5 bases at V and 2 bases at J; junction bases unmatched: 8. Germline CDR1 SNHLY, CDR2 FYNNEI. CDR3 loop: CASSSLAAFTYNEQFF. The CDR3 DNA reads as TGTGCCAGCAGTTCACTAGCGGCCTTTACCTACAATGAGCAGTTCTTC.